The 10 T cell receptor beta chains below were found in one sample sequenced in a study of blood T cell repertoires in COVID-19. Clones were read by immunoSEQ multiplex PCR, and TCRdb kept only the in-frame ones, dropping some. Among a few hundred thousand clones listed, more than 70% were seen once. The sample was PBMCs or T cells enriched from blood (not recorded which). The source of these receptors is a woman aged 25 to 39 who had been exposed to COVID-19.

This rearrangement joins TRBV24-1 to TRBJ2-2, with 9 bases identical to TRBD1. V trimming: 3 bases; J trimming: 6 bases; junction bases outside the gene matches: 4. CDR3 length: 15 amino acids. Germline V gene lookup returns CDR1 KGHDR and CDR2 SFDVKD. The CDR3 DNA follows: TGTGCCACCAGTGATCGGACAGGGGTGGCCGGGGAGCTGTTTTTT. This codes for CATSDRTGVAGELFF.

In DNA, the CDR3 is TGTGCCAGCAGCTCACAAGGGGTTGGACTAGCGGGCAAAAACATTCAGTACTTC. Translation gives CASSSQGVGLAGKNIQYF. The V gene is TRBV5-4, the J gene TRBJ2-4; TRBD2 matches 11 bases. The CDR3 covers 18 residues. Germline loops: CDR1 SGHNT, CDR2 YYREEE (reference sequence). The trim removed 3 bases at V and 3 bases at J, leaving 11 bases unmatched.

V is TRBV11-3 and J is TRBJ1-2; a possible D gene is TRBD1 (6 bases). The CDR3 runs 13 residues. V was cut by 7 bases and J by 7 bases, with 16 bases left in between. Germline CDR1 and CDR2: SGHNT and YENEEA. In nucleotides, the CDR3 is TGTGCCAGCACCCCAACAGGGTACCCTGGCTACACCTTC. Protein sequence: CASTPTGYPGYTF.

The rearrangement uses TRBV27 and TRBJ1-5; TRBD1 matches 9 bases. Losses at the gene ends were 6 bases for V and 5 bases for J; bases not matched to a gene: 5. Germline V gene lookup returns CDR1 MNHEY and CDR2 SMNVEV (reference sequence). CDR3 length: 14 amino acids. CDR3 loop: CASRKQGAYQPQHF. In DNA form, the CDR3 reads TGTGCCAGCAGGAAACAGGGGGCCTATCAGCCCCAGCATTTT.

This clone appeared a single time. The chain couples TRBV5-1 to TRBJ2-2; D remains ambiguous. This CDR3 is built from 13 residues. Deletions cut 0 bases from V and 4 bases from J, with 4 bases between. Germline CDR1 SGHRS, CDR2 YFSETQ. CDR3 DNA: TGCGCCAGCAGCTTGGTCCTCACCGGGGAGCTGTTTTTT. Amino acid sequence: CASSLVLTGELFF.

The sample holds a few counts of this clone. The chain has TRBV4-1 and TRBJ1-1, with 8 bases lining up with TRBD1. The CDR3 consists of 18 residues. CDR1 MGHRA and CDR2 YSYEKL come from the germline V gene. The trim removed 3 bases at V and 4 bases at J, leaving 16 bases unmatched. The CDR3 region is CASSHLPGQAGSSTEAFF. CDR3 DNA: TGCGCCAGCAGCCATCTGCCGGGACAGGCGGGTAGTAGCACTGAAGCTTTCTTT.

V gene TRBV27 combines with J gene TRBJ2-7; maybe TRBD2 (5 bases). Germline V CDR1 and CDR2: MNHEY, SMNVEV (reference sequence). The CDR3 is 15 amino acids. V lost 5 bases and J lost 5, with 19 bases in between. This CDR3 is CASSPLTSGGDEQYF. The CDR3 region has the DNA TGTGCCAGCAGTCCCCTTACTAGTGGAGGTGACGAGCAGTACTTC.

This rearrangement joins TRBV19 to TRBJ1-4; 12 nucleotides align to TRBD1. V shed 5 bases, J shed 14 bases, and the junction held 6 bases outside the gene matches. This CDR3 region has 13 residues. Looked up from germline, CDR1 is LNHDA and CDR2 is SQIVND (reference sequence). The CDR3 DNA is TGTGCCAGTAGTCCCGGGACAGGGGGCACCCTGTTTTTT. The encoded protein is CASSPGTGGTLFF.

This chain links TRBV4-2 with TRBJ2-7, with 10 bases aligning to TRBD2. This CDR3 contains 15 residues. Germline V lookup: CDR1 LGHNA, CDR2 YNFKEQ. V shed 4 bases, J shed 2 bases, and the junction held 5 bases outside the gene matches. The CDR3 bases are TGTGCCAGCAGCCCACAGCGGGAGGGCCCCTACGAGCAGTACTTC. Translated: CASSPQREGPYEQYF.

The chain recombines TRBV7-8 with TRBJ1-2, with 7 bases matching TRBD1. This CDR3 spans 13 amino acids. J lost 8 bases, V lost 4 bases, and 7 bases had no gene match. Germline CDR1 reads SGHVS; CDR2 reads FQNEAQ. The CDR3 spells CASSSQGRGGYTF. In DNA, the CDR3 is TGTGCCAGCAGCTCACAGGGGCGGGGCGGCTACACCTTC.